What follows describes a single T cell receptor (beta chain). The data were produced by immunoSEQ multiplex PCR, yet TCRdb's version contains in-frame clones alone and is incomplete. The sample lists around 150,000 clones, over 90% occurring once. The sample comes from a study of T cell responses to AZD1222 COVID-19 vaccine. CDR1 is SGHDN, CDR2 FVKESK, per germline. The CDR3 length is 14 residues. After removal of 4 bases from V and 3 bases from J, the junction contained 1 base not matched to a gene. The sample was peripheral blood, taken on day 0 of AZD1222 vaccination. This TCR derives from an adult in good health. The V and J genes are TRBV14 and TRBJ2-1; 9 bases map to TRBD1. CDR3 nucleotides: TGTGCCAGCAGCCTGGGACAGGGCTACAATGAGCAGTTCTTC. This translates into CASSLGQGYNEQFF.